This TCR beta chain was identified in a study of T-cell reconstitution after alpha-beta-depleted transplantation in children. TCRbeta library preparation incorporated unique molecular identifiers. TCRdb recomputed calls from the PCR reads with MiXCR, one row per CDR3 protein. The sample has 230,000 or so distinct CDR3 sequences, about 8.8% seen once. This clonotype was counted only a few times. J lost 2 bases, V lost 2 bases, and 11 bases had no gene match. CDR1 is MNHEY, CDR2 SVGEGT, per germline. The CDR3 contains 17 residues. This sample comprised PBMCs from the stem cell graft donor, obtained from the stem cell graft. The TCR comes from a human donor who donated a stem cell graft to a child with SCID. The J gene is TRBJ1-2, the V gene TRBV6-2 or TRBV6-3; the match to TRBD1 covers 7 bases. CDR3 sequence reads: CASSYTGTAFSNYGYTF. For the CDR3, the DNA is TGTGCCAGCAGTTACACCGGGACAGCATTTTCGAACTATGGCTACACCTTC.